One sample yielded the 7 T cell receptor beta chains listed below, sequenced in a study of T-cell memory formation after mild COVID-19. TCRdb reprocessed the 5' RACE reads via MiXCR and lists one record per CDR3 protein. This sample has hundreds of thousands of distinct CDR3 sequences, with over 15% found just once. Sequenced sample: PBMCs or a T cell subset sorted from them (not recorded which). The receptor set was obtained from a man aged 18 to 29 who had mild COVID-19 (a few samples of this study predate the infection). Cell type and time point are not known.

The chain employs TRBV6-6 and TRBJ2-2; 12 bases match TRBD2. V lost 6 bases, J lost 5 bases, and 7 bases stayed unmatched. Germline CDR1 is MNHNY and CDR2 is SVGAGI (reference sequence). The CDR3 is 16 residues long. In nucleotides, the CDR3 is TGTGCCAGCAGCCGTCTAGCGGGGGGGCCTACCGGGGAGCTGTTTTTT. Its translation: CASSRLAGGPTGELFF.

The V call is TRBV20-1, the J call TRBJ2-3, with TRBD1 as a possible D gene (5 bases). The germline gives CDR1 DFQATT, CDR2 SNEGSKA (reference sequence). The length of the CDR3 is 14 residues. V was pared by 1 base and J by 1 base, with 9 bases between. CDR3 residues: CSARVQQGTDTQYF. The CDR3 region has the DNA TGCAGTGCTAGAGTTCAACAGGGCACAGATACGCAGTATTTT.

This rearrangement joins TRBV4-1 to TRBJ1-1; no reliable D call. V was cut by 2 bases and J by 6 bases, with 10 bases left in between. CDR3 length equals 13 residues. The V gene's germline CDR1 is MGHRA and CDR2 YSYEKL. The CDR3 nucleotides are TGCGCCAGCAGCCAAAGTATGCATTCTGAAGCTTTCTTT. Translation gives CASSQSMHSEAFF.

The chain uses TRBV27 and TRBJ2-7; the match to TRBD1 covers 9 bases. The germline CDR1 and CDR2 sequences are MNHEY and SMNVEV (reference sequence). CDR3 length: 13 amino acids. The V and J ends lost 6 bases and 4 bases, in that order; junction bases with no gene match: 4. DNA of the CDR3: TGTGCCAGCAGGGGACAGGGCGCGTACGAGCAGTACGTC. Protein: CASRGQGAYEQYV.

V is TRBV12-3 or TRBV12-4 and J is TRBJ1-5; tentative D call: TRBD1 (6 bases). The CDR3 contains 13 residues. V gave up 8 bases and J gave up 4 bases, with 12 bases separating them. The CDR3 DNA reads TGTGCCAGCGCCGGGACACCAAATCAGCCCCAGCATTTT. It translates to CASAGTPNQPQHF.

This clonotype came up a few times. One end of the junction is discordant with germline, which a read error may explain. The chain couples TRBV7-9 to TRBJ2-2; no reliable D call. The CDR3 runs 15 residues. Germline V gives CDR1 SEHNR, CDR2 FQNEAQ (reference sequence). The CDR3, as DNA: TGTGCCAGCAACTTAGGAACAGCGAACACCGGGGAGCTGTTTTTT. The encoded protein is CASNLGTANTGELFF. Looking up the rest from reference TRBV7-9 and TRBJ2-2 gives the full variable domain: DTGVSQNPRHKITKRGQNVTFRCDPISEHNRLYWYRQTLGQGPEFLTYFQNEAQLEKSRLLSDRFSAERPKGSFSTLEIQRTEQGDSAMYLCASNLGTANTGELFFGEGSRLTVL.

This clonotype was seen a few times. This chain's CDR3 is CASSPLRDRTGELFF. The CDR3 DNA follows: TGTGCCAGCTCACCACTCAGGGACCGAACCGGGGAGCTGTTTTTT. The chain links TRBV18 to TRBJ2-2; D may correspond to TRBD1 or TRBD2 (5 bases each). Germline CDR1 reads KGHSH; CDR2 reads LQKENI. The CDR3 runs to 15 residues. V was shortened by 1 base and J by 5 bases, with 11 bases between the two germline ends.